Sequencing of this T cell receptor (beta chain) was carried out in a study of cytomegalovirus exposure and HLA in healthy donors. Study in general: In an early release, HLA-typed donors contributed roughly 85 million unique TCR sequences. Notes on the study in general: Cytomegalovirus status was reportedly diagnosed by the classifier with high specificity and sensitivity. In a later analysis, compared with equally common non-associated chains, HLA-associated beta chains were more expanded. A later analysis found TCR association rates differed by HLA locus, highest for DRB1 and lowest for HLA-C.

Trimming removed 2 bases from V and 9 bases from J; junction bases left unmatched: 7. CDR3 length: 15 residues. CDR1 is SNHLY, CDR2 FYNNEI, per germline. It was with 60 Vbeta and 13 Jbeta primers that the PCR ran. Sequenced by immunoSEQ multiplex PCR; TCRdb stores in-frame clones only, minus some. Of 130,000 or so clones listed, 75% to 90% are singletons. To note about this clone: Its antigen is still unknown.

The sequenced sample was PBMCs. The rearrangement joins TRBV2 to TRBJ1-5, with TRBD1 identical over 10 bases. The receptor was isolated from a woman in her thirties in good health and CMV-seropositive. CDR3 in amino acids: CASSELGDRGMPQHF. DNA of the CDR3: TGTGCCAGCAGTGAATTAGGGGACAGGGGTATGCCCCAGCATTTT.